This is a list of T cell receptor beta chains from one sample in a study of brain T cells in children with intractable seizures. Libraries were prepared by immunoSEQ multiplex PCR; TCRdb keeps only in-frame clonotypes and omits some of them. The table records 80,000 or so clones, about 90% of them present only once. Sequences were derived from peripheral blood, sampled at surgery. Receptor source: a girl aged 2 to 10 with Rasmussen encephalitis and intractable seizures. The CDR3 runs from the conserved cysteine through the conserved F or W. Each record gives: D gene, J gene, clone size, V gene, CDR3 protein, CDR3 DNA. The D gene is left open where the match is weak. The size of a clone is reported for some rows only, either as once, few or many, or as a class for expanded clones.

TRBD2 | TRBJ2-1 | NA | TRBV5-1 | CASSRQAGGPSNEQFF | TGCGCCAGCAGCCGCCAAGCGGGAGGGCCGAGTAATGAGCAGTTCTTC
NA | TRBJ1-3 | NA | TRBV7-2 | CASSPSEASGNTIYF | TGTGCCAGCAGCCCCTCCGAGGCCTCTGGAAACACCATATATTTT
TRBD2 | TRBJ2-7 | few | TRBV7-9 | CASNIAGSYEQYF | TGTGCCAGTAATATAGCGGGATCCTACGAGCAGTACTTC
NA | TRBJ2-3 | NA | TRBV7-2 | CASSRDSRTDTQYF | TGTGCCAGCAGCAGGGACTCCCGCACAGATACGCAGTATTTT
TRBD1 | TRBJ1-1 | NA | TRBV7-2 | CASSLSGGAANTEAFF | TGTGCCAGCAGCTTATCAGGGGGCGCAGCGAACACTGAAGCTTTCTTT
NA | TRBJ2-1 | NA | TRBV5-4 | CASSLTAILTYNEQFF | TGTGCCAGCAGCTTAACGGCCATACTTACCTACAATGAGCAGTTCTTC
TRBD2 | TRBJ2-2 | NA | TRBV4-1 | CASSRSGRTTGELFF | TGCGCCAGCAGCCGTAGCGGGAGGACCACCGGGGAGCTGTTTTTT
TRBD1 | TRBJ2-7 | NA | TRBV19 | CASSIYGTGVHEQYF | TGTGCCAGTAGTATTTACGGGACAGGGGTCCACGAGCAGTACTTC
NA | TRBJ2-2 | NA | TRBV6-5 | CASSYLLGPGELFF | TGTGCCAGCAGTTATTTGTTGGGTCCCGGGGAGCTGTTTTTT
NA | TRBJ1-2 | NA | TRBV5-4 | CASSTPGWNYGYTF | TGTGCCAGCAGCACTCCAGGGTGGAACTATGGCTACACCTTC
NA | TRBJ1-3 | NA | TRBV4-2 | CASSQDRVSGNTIYF | TGTGCCAGCAGCCAAGACCGGGTGTCTGGAAACACCATATATTTT
NA | TRBJ2-6 | NA | TRBV6-1 | CASSEGTEISGANVLTF | TGTGCCAGCAGTGAAGGGACGGAAATCTCTGGGGCCAACGTCCTGACTTTC
NA | TRBJ2-2 | NA | TRBV5-1 | CASSLVPGNTGELFF | TGCGCCAGCAGCCTAGTTCCTGGGAACACCGGGGAGCTGTTTTTT
TRBD1 | TRBJ1-6 | NA | TRBV15 | CATSRDTQGVVPLHF | TGTGCCACCAGCAGAGATACACAGGGGGTGGTACCCCTCCACTTT
TRBD1 | TRBJ2-7 | NA | TRBV28 | CASSLIGGVEQYF | TGTGCCAGCAGTTTAATAGGGGGCGTTGAGCAGTACTTC
NA | TRBJ1-6 | NA | TRBV4-1 | CASSPIPYFYNSPLHF | TGCGCCAGCAGCCCGATTCCCTATTTCTATAATTCACCCCTCCACTTT
NA | TRBJ2-7 | NA | TRBV7-9 | CASTLGHEQYF | TGTGCCAGCACCTTGGGCCACGAGCAGTACTTC
NA | TRBJ2-1 | NA | TRBV15 | CATSRDLVGHEQFF | TGTGCCACCAGCAGAGACCTAGTGGGCCATGAGCAGTTCTTC
NA | TRBJ2-7 | few | TRBV27 | CASSLSNQPKGGQAYEQYF | TGTGCCAGCAGTTTATCCAATCAACCCAAGGGAGGCCAGGCTTACGAGCAGTACTTC
TRBD2 | TRBJ2-1 | NA | TRBV3-1/TRBV3-2 | CASSQVGGGARNEQFF | TGTGCCAGCAGCCAAGTGGGCGGGGGGGCGCGGAATGAGCAGTTCTTC